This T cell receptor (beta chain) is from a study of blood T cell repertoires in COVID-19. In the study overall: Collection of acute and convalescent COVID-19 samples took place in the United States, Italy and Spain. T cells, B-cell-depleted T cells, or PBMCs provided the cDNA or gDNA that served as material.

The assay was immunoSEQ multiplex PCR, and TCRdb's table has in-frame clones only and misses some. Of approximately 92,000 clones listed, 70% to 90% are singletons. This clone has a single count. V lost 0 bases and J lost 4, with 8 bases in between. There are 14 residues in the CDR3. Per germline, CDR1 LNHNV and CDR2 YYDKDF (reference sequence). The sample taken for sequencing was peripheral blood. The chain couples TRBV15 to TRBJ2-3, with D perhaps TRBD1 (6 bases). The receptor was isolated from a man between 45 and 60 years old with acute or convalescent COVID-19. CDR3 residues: CATSREQGPDTQYF. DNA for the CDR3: TGTGCCACCAGCAGAGAACAGGGACCAGATACGCAGTATTTT.